Listed below are T cell receptor beta chains from one sample, sequenced in a study of shared clonotypes between healthy human individuals. Using immunoSEQ multiplex PCR, the repertoire was profiled, and TCRdb retains in-frame clones only, with some absent. The table records hundreds of thousands of clones, 55% to 85% of them present only once. The source material was memory CD4+ T cells sorted from blood. These TCRs come from a woman aged 30 to 39 in good health. The CDR3 runs from the conserved cysteine through the conserved F or W. D genes are given only for firm matches. Clone size is given for some rows only: seen once, a few or many times, or a class if the clone is expanded.

>.|TRBV27|13|TRBJ2-7|.
TGTGCCAGCAGTTTAGATAAGGGCTACGAGCAGTACTTC
CASSLDKGYEQYF
>.|TRBV9|15|TRBJ2-5|TRBD1
TGTGCCAGCAGCTTCCGGGACAGGCACCAAGAGACCCAGTACTTC
CASSFRDRHQETQYF
>.|TRBV19|17|TRBJ2-1|TRBD2
TGTGCCAGTAGTGGTACGGGAGGGCCGTTCTCTTACAATGAGCAGTTCTTC
CASSGTGGPFSYNEQFF
>.|TRBV28|14|TRBJ2-1|TRBD2
TGTGCCAGCAGTTTTGTGACTAGCCCCAATGAGCAGTTCTTC
CASSFVTSPNEQFF
>.|TRBV27|13|TRBJ1-2|.
TGTGCCAGCGGCCGACCCAGGAACTATGGCTACACCTTC
CASGRPRNYGYTF
>once|TRBV9|14|TRBJ2-2|TRBD1
TGTGCCAGCAGCGAGCGGACAGGGGCCGGGGAGCTGTTTTTT
CASSERTGAGELFF
>.|TRBV7-6|14|TRBJ2-7|TRBD1
TGTGCCAGCAGTCTACAGGGGGCCGGTTACGAGCAGTACTTC
CASSLQGAGYEQYF
>few|TRBV6-1|17|TRBJ1-1|TRBD1
TGTGCCAGCAGTGAAAAAGGACGACAGGGTGGAAGATGGGGAGCTTTCTTT
CASSEKGRQGGRWGAFF
>few|TRBV28|17|TRBJ1-4|TRBD1
TGTGCCAGCAGCCAGGGGGCGCGAGGTGCAACTAATGAAAAACTGTTTTTT
CASSQGARGATNEKLFF
>.|TRBV7-9|14|TRBJ2-3|TRBD1
TGTGCCAGCAGCTCACAGACAGGGGAGGATACGCAGTATTTT
CASSSQTGEDTQYF
>.|TRBV7-2|15|TRBJ1-5|TRBD1
TGTGCCAGCAGCATACAGGGGGACGGCAATCAGCCCCAGCATTTT
CASSIQGDGNQPQHF
>.|TRBV7-2|14|TRBJ2-7|.
TGTGCCAGCATCCCCGGCTGGGGGATCACCGAGCAGTACTTC
CASIPGWGITEQYF
>.|TRBV2|15|TRBJ2-7|TRBD2
TGTGCCAGCAGCTTCCTAGCGGGAGAAAACTACGAGCAGTACTTC
CASSFLAGENYEQYF
>.|TRBV18|15|TRBJ1-1|.
TGTGCCAGCTCACCCTGGGAGACGGGGAACACTGAAGCTTTCTTT
CASSPWETGNTEAFF
>once|TRBV7-3|17|TRBJ2-1|TRBD2
TGTGCCAGCAGCCCGTACGCCGGGACTAGGGGCTACAATGAGCAGTTCTTC
CASSPYAGTRGYNEQFF